This entry lists 10 T cell receptor beta chains sequenced from one sample in a study of low-dose radiotherapy and immunotherapy resistance in tumors. Described time point: before trial treatment. cDNA synthesis used a TRAV/TRBV-specific primer set for both chains. TCR amplification ran 20 PCR cycles using constant-region and V-primer adapter primers. TCRdb re-derived calls from the reads in MiXCR, one entry per CDR3 protein. Among 85,000 to 100,000 distinct CDR3 sequences, roughly a tenth were seen once, and the ten largest hold roughly 1%. The source was PBMCs, collected before treatment. These receptors all stem from a male donor with prostate cancer.

This clonotype has a count of ten or more. The V gene is TRBV6-2 or TRBV6-3, the J gene TRBJ2-7; 9 bases are shared with TRBD1. V shed 8 bases, J shed 3 bases, and the junction held 14 bases outside the gene matches. Germline values: CDR1 MNHEY, CDR2 SVGEGT. The CDR3 sequence is 16 residues long. CDR3 in amino acids: CASRRIVDRGRYEQYF. The CDR3 DNA reads TGTGCCAGCCGGCGCATCGTGGACAGGGGCCGCTACGAGCAGTACTTC.

This clonotype was counted at least ten times. This chain uses TRBV9 with TRBJ2-3; D gene ambiguous. V lost 0 bases and J 6 bases, leaving 5 bases between the germline ends. CDR3 length equals 12 residues. Germline assignment: CDR1 SGDLS and CDR2 YYNGEE. This CDR3 is CASSVEDDTQYF. The CDR3 nucleotides are TGTGCCAGCAGCGTAGAGGACGATACGCAGTATTTT.

DNA of the CDR3: TGCGCCAGCAGCCAAGATCGGCTAGCGGGAGGGCCGGAGACCCAGTACTTC. Its translation is CASSQDRLAGGPETQYF. The chain recombines TRBV4-3 with TRBJ2-5; 12 nucleotides match TRBD2. This CDR3 has 17 amino acids. V gave up 0 bases and J gave up 5 bases; unmatched junction bases: 7. CDR1 and CDR2 (germline): LGHNA, YSLEER.

This clonotype was observed at least ten times. The rearrangement joins TRBV11-2 to TRBJ2-2; no firm D call. V dropped 0 bases and J dropped 2 bases, with 7 bases sitting between them. Germline V gene data show CDR1 as SGHAT and CDR2 as FQNNGV. The CDR3 has 15 residues. CDR3 coding DNA: TGTGCCAGCAGCTTAGAGGCCTCCAACACCGGGGAGCTGTTTTTT. Translating gives CASSLEASNTGELFF.

This clonotype was picked up many times. The V call is TRBV6-5, the J call TRBJ2-1; 8 bases fit TRBD2. From germline, CDR1 is MNHEY and CDR2 SVGAGI. Trimming removed 0 bases from V and 1 base from J; junction bases left unmatched: 2. This CDR3 spans 16 amino acids. Here the CDR3 DNA reads TGTGCCAGCAGTTACTCTAGCGGGGATTCCTACAATGAGCAGTTCTTC. Protein sequence: CASSYSSGDSYNEQFF.

J is TRBJ2-7 and V is TRBV11-2; 9 nucleotides align to TRBD1. CDR1 and CDR2 (germline): SGHAT, FQNNGV. The CDR3 totals 13 residues. Trimming took 5 bases from V and 8 from J; bases not matched to a gene: 7. CDR3 DNA sequence: TGTGCCAGCAGCACCCAACAGGGGGCTCAGCAGTACTTC. This encodes CASSTQQGAQQYF.

In its sample, this clonotype was seen many times. The chain has TRBV9 and TRBJ1-6; a weak D match, TRBD1 (5 bases). The CDR3 consists of 14 residues. CDR1 is SGDLS, CDR2 YYNGEE, per germline. V lost 3 bases, J lost 10 bases, and 14 bases lay in between. The CDR3 protein is CASSGEQGGSPLHF. The CDR3 region has the DNA TGTGCCAGCAGCGGGGAGCAGGGCGGCTCACCCCTCCACTTT.

In its sample, this clonotype was seen many times. The J gene is TRBJ2-1, the V gene TRBV4-1; 8 bases are shared with TRBD2. CDR1 is MGHRA, CDR2 YSYEKL, per germline. The V gene end was trimmed by 0 bases and the J gene end by 14 bases; junction bases not matched to a gene: 6. The CDR3 has 13 amino acids. This CDR3 is CASSQDRGRTEFF. Here the CDR3 DNA reads TGCGCCAGCAGCCAAGATCGCGGGAGGACCGAGTTCTTC.

Notes on this clonotype: Only one base separates this from a far larger clonotype, so it likely reflects a read error. J is TRBJ2-1 and V is TRBV3-1, with TRBD2 matching 10 bases. Germline CDR1 is LGHDT and CDR2 is YNNKEL (reference sequence). This CDR3 contains 15 residues. J was trimmed by 13 bases and V by 3 bases; bases with no gene match: 12. CDR3 region: CASSHLAGEKETQFF. In DNA form, the CDR3 reads TGTGCCAGCAGCCATCTAGCGGGGGAGAAGGAGACCCAGTTCTTC.

The table lists this clonotype with many counts. The chain has TRBV6-5 and TRBJ1-1; D might be TRBD1 (5 bases). CDR1 MNHEY and CDR2 SVGAGI come from the germline V gene. Trimming took 3 bases from V and 0 from J, leaving 14 bases between them. This CDR3 contains 16 residues. DNA of the CDR3: TGTGCCAGCAGTTATTTTGTGGGACGGATGAACACTGAAGCTTTCTTT. This gives the protein CASSYFVGRMNTEAFF.